Sequencing of this T cell receptor (beta chain) was carried out in a study of regulatory T cells in long-lasting Graves disease. Sequencing libraries for TCR beta were prepared with iRepertoire HTBI primers and Arm-PCR of CDR3 regions. TCRdb re-called the multiplex PCR reads with MiXCR, one entry per CDR3 protein. The table lists over 500,000 distinct CDR3 sequences, roughly 16% of them singletons. Only a few counts were recorded for this clonotype. Time point specified: newly diagnosed GD, antithyroid drugs for less than 3 months. Construction of the TCR library relied on RNA isolated from PBMCs. Per the germline V gene, CDR1 is DFQATT and CDR2 is SNEGSKA (reference sequence). This CDR3 is 16 amino acids long. Trimming pared 3 bases from V and 5 bases from J, leaving 23 bases between. The same sample was also used in a study of T cells in Graves' hyperthyroidism and ophthalmopathy. From that study: Researchers ran a first-round RT-PCR on the TCR CDR3 using the HTBI primer set.

This clonotype was obtained from a woman in her 30s with Graves disease. V is TRBV20-1 and J is TRBJ2-7, with D perhaps assigned TRBD1 or TRBD2 (5 bases each). The specimen was peripheral blood mononuclear cells (PBMCs), collected at new diagnosis, from a patient treated with antithyroid drugs. The CDR3 DNA follows: TGCAGTGCTAGGGCCCCTTTTGGGGGAGTAGGGGACGAGCAGTACTTC. This encodes CSARAPFGGVGDEQYF.